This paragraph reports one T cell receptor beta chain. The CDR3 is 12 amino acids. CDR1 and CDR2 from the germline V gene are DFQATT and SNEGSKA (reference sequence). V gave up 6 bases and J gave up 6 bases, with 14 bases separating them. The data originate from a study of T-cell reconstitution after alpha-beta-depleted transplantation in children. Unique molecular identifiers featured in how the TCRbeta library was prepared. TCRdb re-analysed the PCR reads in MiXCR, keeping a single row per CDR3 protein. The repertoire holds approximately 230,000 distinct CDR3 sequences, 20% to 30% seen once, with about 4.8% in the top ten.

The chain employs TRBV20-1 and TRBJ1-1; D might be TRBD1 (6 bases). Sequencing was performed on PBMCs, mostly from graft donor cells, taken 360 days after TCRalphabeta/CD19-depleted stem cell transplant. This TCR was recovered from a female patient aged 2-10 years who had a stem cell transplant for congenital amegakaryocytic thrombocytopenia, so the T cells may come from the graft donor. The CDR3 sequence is CSAEWTAAEAFF. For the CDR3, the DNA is TGCAGTGCGGAATGGACAGCCGCTGAAGCTTTCTTT.